This TCR beta chain was documented in a study of CD8 T cells in Susac syndrome. The study, taken as a whole, reports: Clonal expansion was not seen in any Susac syndrome CD4+ T cell repertoire.

Germline assignment: CDR1 KGHSH and CDR2 LQKENI. This CDR3 is built from 12 residues. Trimming stripped 7 bases from V and 12 bases from J, with 16 bases between. The patients with Susac syndrome satisfied recently defined diagnostic criteria for either definite or probable disease. Both CD4+ and CD8+ T cells were negatively isolated, and TEMRA cells underwent FACS enrichment. In regard to this clonotype: Its cognate antigen is unknown.

RNA amounts of about 0.5 to 1 ug underwent reverse transcription with random hexamers. With immunoSEQ multiplex PCR, TCR beta CDR3 was amplified across 54 Vbeta and 13 Jbeta. TCRdb used MiXCR to reprocess the immunoSEQ multiplex PCR reads, holding one entry per CDR3 protein. The table records 210,000 or so distinct CDR3 sequences, around 93% of them present only once. V and J are TRBV18 and TRBJ2-1, with D perhaps given as TRBD1 or TRBD2 (5 bases each). The TCR was taken from a human donor with Susac syndrome. Sequencing was carried out using CD4+ T cells from PBMCs. CDR3 sequence reads: CASLGDQPSQFF. CDR3 DNA sequence: TGTGCCAGCTTAGGGGACCAGCCTTCGCAGTTCTTC.